Presented here are 9 T cell receptor beta chains from one specimen sequenced in a study of T-cell memory formation after mild COVID-19. One entry per CDR3 protein, called by TCRdb with MiXCR from the 5' RACE reads. The data contain 240,000 or so distinct CDR3 sequences, roughly a tenth of them singletons. The specimen was PBMCs or a T cell subset sorted from them (not recorded which). The receptor set was obtained from a man between 18 and 29 years old who had mild COVID-19 (a few samples of this study predate the infection). Cell type and time point are not known.

The chain recombines TRBV7-8 with TRBJ1-5, with a possible D match to TRBD1 (6 bases). The CDR3 covers 15 residues. Trimming removed 2 bases from V and 0 bases from J, with 8 bases in between. In germline, CDR1 is SGHVS, CDR2 FQNEAQ. CDR3 protein: CASSLQGISNQPQHF. The CDR3 DNA is TGTGCCAGCAGCTTACAGGGGATTAGCAATCAGCCCCAGCATTTT.

This clonotype was seen only a few times. The rearrangement joins TRBV12-3 or TRBV12-4 to TRBJ1-1; D gene uncertain. Trimming stripped 4 bases from V and 3 bases from J, with 6 bases between. This CDR3 region has 12 residues. The CDR3: CASSWADTEAFF. Here the CDR3 DNA reads TGTGCCAGCAGTTGGGCGGACACTGAAGCTTTCTTT.

The chain employs TRBV4-2 and TRBJ2-7, with TRBD1 matching 11 bases. The CDR3 loop spans 15 amino acids. CDR1 and CDR2 (germline): LGHNA, YNFKEQ. V lost 4 bases and J lost 9; bases outside the gene matches: 11. The CDR3 nucleotides are TGTGCCAGCAGCCCTCCGGGACAGGGGGTTAGTGGGCAGTACTTC. It is translated as CASSPPGQGVSGQYF.

This clonotype was seen a handful of times. The V and J genes are TRBV20-1 and TRBJ1-2; TRBD1 matches at 8 bases. The CDR3 runs to 14 residues. V dropped 4 bases and J dropped 3; count of bases not matched to a gene: 7. From germline, CDR1 is DFQATT and CDR2 SNEGSKA (reference sequence). The CDR3 DNA is TGCAGTGCTACGAGGACAGGGCCTTACTATGGCTACACCTTC. It codes for CSATRTGPYYGYTF.

A few counts support this clonotype. The J gene is TRBJ1-1, the V gene TRBV6-2 or TRBV6-3; D remains ambiguous. V was cut by 7 bases and J by 0 bases, with 18 bases left in between. Germline CDR1 MNHEY, CDR2 SVGEGT. The CDR3 totals 16 residues. The CDR3 loop reads CASNRHSRTMNTEAFF. Here the CDR3 DNA reads TGTGCCAGCAACCGACATTCCAGAACTATGAACACTGAAGCTTTCTTT.

This clonotype was observed at least ten times. This chain joins TRBV7-9 and TRBJ1-1; unclear D gene. Deletions cut 5 bases from V and 1 base from J, with 8 bases between. The germline CDR1 and CDR2 sequences are SEHNR and FQNEAQ (reference sequence). The CDR3 runs 13 residues. This chain's CDR3 is CASSKSGNTEAFF. The CDR3 region has the DNA TGTGCCAGCAGCAAGTCAGGGAACACTGAAGCTTTCTTT.

The chain is built from TRBV19 and TRBJ1-4; 9 bases map to TRBD1. Germline CDR1 is LNHDA and CDR2 is SQIVND (reference sequence). CDR3 length: 13 residues. V lost 5 bases to trimming and J lost 8 bases; unmatched junction nucleotides: 3. The CDR3: CASSGQGLEKLFF. In DNA form, the CDR3 reads TGTGCCAGTAGTGGACAGGGGCTCGAAAAACTGTTTTTT.

This clonotype was detected only a few times. The chain links TRBV4-1 to TRBJ1-2; TRBD1 is a possible D gene (6 bases). CDR1 and CDR2 from the germline V gene are MGHRA and YSYEKL. This CDR3 is built from 19 residues. The V gene lost 4 bases and the J gene lost 5 bases, with 29 bases spanning the gap. Written as DNA, the CDR3 is TGCGCCAGCAGCCTAGCCCTCGTTGGCAGGGGCGACCCTTTGTATGGCTACACCTTC. Encoded protein: CASSLALVGRGDPLYGYTF.

CDR3 coding DNA: TGCGCCAGCAGCCCGGCCGATCGGGGGGCGAACACTGAAGCTTTCTTT. It codes for CASSPADRGANTEAFF. The rearrangement links TRBV4-1 to TRBJ1-1; TRBD1 is a possible D gene (6 bases). Trimming cost V 4 bases and J 1 base, with 16 bases left between them. From germline, CDR1 is MGHRA and CDR2 YSYEKL. The CDR3 contains 16 residues.